One T cell receptor (beta chain) is described in this entry. Its target is not known. This specimen belongs to a study of radiotherapy plus CTLA-4 blockade in lung cancer. Clones were sequenced by immunoSEQ multiplex PCR, and TCRdb holds only the in-frame ones, with some missing. The sample includes 75,000 to 100,000 clones, 85% to 90% of them seen just once. Study results and caveats: Per reports, early blood T cell clone dynamics, plus interferon-beta, forecast response most strongly. Tumor-origin TCR clones grew in blood after radiotherapy plus ipilimumab.

From germline, CDR1 is SGHTA and CDR2 FQGTGA. The CDR3 has 17 residues. V shed 2 bases, J shed 5 bases, and the junction held 10 bases outside the gene matches. Source: peripheral blood, taken from a patient treated with radiotherapy plus ipilimumab. The TCR sequence derives from a human donor with non-small cell lung cancer that progressed on radiotherapy plus ipilimumab. V is TRBV7-3 and J is TRBJ2-1; 9 bases agree with TRBD2. The CDR3 DNA sequence: TGTGCCAGCAGCTTAGGCGGGAGGGACCCTCGTGACAATGAGCAGTTCTTC. Encoded protein: CASSLGGRDPRDNEQFF. The variable domain in full, completed from reference TRBV7-3 and TRBJ2-1, reads GAGVSQTPSNKVTEKGKYVELRCDPISGHTALYWYRQSLGQGPEFLIYFQGTGAADDSGLPNDRFFAVRPEGSVSTLKIQRTERGDSAVYLCASSLGGRDPRDNEQFFGPGTRLTVL.